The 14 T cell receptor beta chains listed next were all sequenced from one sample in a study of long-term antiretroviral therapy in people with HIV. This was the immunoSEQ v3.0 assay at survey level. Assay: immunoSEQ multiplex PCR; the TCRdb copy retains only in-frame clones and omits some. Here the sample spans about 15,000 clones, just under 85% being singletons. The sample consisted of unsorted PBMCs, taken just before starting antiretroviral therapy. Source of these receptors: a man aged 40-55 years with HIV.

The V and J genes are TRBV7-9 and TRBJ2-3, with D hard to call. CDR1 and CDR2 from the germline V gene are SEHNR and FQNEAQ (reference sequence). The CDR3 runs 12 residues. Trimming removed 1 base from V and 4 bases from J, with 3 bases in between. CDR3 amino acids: CASSLGPDTQYF. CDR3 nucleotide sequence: TGTGCCAGCAGCTTAGGGCCAGATACGCAGTATTTT.

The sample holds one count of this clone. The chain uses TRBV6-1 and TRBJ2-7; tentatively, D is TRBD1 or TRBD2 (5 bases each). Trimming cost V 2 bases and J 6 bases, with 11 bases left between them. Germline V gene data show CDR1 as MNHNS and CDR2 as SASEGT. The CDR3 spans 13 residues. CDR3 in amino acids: CASSESGAGEQYF. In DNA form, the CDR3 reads TGTGCCAGCAGTGAAAGTGGGGCGGGCGAGCAGTACTTC.

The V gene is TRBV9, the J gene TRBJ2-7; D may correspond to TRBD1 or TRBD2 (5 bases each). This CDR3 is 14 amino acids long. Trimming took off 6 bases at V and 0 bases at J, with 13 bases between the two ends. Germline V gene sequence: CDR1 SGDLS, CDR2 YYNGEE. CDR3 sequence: CASNGGTASYEQYF. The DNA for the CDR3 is TGTGCCAGCAACGGTGGGACGGCCTCCTACGAGCAGTACTTC.

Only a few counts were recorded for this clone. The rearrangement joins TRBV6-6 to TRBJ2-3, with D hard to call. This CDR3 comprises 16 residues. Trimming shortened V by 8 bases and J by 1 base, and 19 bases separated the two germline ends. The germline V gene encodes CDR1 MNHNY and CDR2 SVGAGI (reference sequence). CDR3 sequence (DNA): TGTGCCAGCGATTCTAGGGCCGTTAGGGGCACAGATACGCAGTATTTT. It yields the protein CASDSRAVRGTDTQYF.

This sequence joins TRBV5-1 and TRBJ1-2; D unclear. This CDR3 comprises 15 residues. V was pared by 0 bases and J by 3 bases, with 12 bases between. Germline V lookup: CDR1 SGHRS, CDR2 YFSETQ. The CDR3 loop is CASSLAYSMDYGYTF. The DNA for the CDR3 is TGCGCCAGCAGCTTGGCATACAGTATGGACTATGGCTACACCTTC.

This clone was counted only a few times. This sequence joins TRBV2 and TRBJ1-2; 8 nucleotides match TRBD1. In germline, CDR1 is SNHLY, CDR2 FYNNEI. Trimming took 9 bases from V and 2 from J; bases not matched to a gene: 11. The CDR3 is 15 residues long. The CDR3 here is CASREGGQANYGYTF. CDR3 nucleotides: TGTGCCAGTAGGGAAGGGGGACAGGCGAACTATGGCTACACCTTC.

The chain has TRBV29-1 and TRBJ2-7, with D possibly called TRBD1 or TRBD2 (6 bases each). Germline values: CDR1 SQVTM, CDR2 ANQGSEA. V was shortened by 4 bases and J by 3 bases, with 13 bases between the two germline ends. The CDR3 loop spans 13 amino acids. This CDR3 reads CSVVEGRGYEQYF. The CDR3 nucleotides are TGCAGCGTTGTGGAGGGCAGGGGCTACGAGCAGTACTTC.

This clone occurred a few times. The CDR3 reads CSAVDTNNEKLFF. Here the CDR3 DNA reads TGCAGCGCTGTGGACACCAATAATGAAAAACTGTTTTTT. The chain joins TRBV29-1 to TRBJ1-4; tentative D call: TRBD1 (5 bases). The length of the CDR3 is 13 residues. Germline V lookup: CDR1 SQVTM, CDR2 ANQGSEA. V was trimmed by 7 bases and J by 4 bases, leaving 13 bases between them. Combining the CDR3 with reference TRBV29-1 and TRBJ1-4 gives the whole variable domain SAVISQKPSRDICQRGTSLTIQCQVDSQVTMMFWYRQQPGQSLTLIATANQGSEATYESGFVIDKFPISRPNLTFSTLTVSNMSPEDSSIYLCSAVDTNNEKLFFGSGTQLSVL.

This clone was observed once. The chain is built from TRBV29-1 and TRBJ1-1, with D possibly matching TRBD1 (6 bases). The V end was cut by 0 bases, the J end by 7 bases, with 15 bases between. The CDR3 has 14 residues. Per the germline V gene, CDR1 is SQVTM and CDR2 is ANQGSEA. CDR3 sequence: CSVEDRGTTFEAFF. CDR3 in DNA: TGCAGCGTTGAAGACCGAGGGACAACTTTTGAAGCTTTCTTT.

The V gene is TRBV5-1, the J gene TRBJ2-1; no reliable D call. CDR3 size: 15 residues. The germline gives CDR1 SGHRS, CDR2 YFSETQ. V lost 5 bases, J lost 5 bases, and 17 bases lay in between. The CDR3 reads CASSEMVPTHNEQFF. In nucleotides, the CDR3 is TGCGCCAGCAGTGAGATGGTGCCGACCCACAATGAGCAGTTCTTC.

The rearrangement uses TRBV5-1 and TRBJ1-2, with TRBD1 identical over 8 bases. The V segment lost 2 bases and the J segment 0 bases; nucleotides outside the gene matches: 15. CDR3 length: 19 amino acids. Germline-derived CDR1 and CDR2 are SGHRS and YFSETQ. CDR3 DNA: TGCGCCAGCAGCTTCGGAGGGGTCGTCACAGGGGGGACTAACTATGGCTACACCTTC. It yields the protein CASSFGGVVTGGTNYGYTF.

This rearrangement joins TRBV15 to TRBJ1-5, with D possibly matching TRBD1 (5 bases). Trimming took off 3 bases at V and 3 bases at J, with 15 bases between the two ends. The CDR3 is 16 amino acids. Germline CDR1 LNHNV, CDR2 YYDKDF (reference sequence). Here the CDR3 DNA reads TGTGCCACCAGCAGTATGGGGGAAATCAACAATCAGCCCCAGCATTTT. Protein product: CATSSMGEINNQPQHF. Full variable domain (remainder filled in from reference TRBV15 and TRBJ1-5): DAMVIQNPRYQVTQFGKPVTLSCSQTLNHNVMYWYQQKSSQAPKLLFHYYDKDFNNEADTPDNFQSRRPNTSFCFLDIRSPGLGDTAMYLCATSSMGEINNQPQHFGDGTRLSIL.

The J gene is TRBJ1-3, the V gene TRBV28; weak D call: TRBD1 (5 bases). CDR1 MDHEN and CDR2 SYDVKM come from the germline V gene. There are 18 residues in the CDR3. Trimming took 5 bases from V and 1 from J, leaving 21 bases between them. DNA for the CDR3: TGTGCCAGCAGTCCCTCGGTCGGGGCTGGTGGATCTGGAAACACCATATATTTT. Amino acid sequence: CASSPSVGAGGSGNTIYF.

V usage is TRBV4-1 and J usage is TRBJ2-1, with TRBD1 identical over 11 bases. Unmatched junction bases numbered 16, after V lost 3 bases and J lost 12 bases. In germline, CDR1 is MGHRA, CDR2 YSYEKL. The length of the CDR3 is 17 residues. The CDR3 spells CASSHLLGQGVSLAQFF. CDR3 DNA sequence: TGCGCCAGCAGCCATCTTCTGGGACAGGGGGTTTCCTTGGCGCAGTTCTTC.